The rows below give T cell receptor beta chains drawn from one sample of a study of Graves' ophthalmopathy and Graves' hyperthyroidism. TCRdb re-derived calls from the multiplex PCR reads in MiXCR, one entry per CDR3 protein. In the table there are about 370,000 distinct CDR3 sequences, approximately 17% of which are singletons. Sequencing was performed on peripheral blood. These receptors came from an adult woman with stable Graves' hyperthyroidism. CDR3s include the opening cysteine and the closing phenylalanine or tryptophan. The order of the fields is clone size, J gene, D gene, V gene, CDR3 DNA, CDR3 protein. A D gene is named only where the DNA matches it firmly. Part of the rows lack a size; the others show once, few, many or a class for expanded clones.

clone size: many; J gene: TRBJ1-6; D gene: NA; V gene: TRBV10-3; CDR3 DNA: TGTGCCATCAGTGAGAGGGCATTAAATAATTCACCCCTCCACTTT; CDR3 protein: CAISERALNNSPLHF
clone size: many; J gene: TRBJ2-5; D gene: TRBD2; V gene: TRBV15; CDR3 DNA: TGTGCCACCAGCGGGGCGGGAGTAGAGACCCAGTACTTC; CDR3 protein: CATSGAGVETQYF
clone size: many; J gene: TRBJ2-5; D gene: NA; V gene: TRBV5-1; CDR3 DNA: TGTGCCAGCAGCTTGGCGGGGCGGGAGACCCAGTACTTC; CDR3 protein: CASSLAGRETQYF
clone size: many; J gene: TRBJ2-5; D gene: TRBD1; V gene: TRBV19; CDR3 DNA: TGTGCCACCCGCGAGAGGGGGCTCCAAGAGACCCAGTACTTC; CDR3 protein: CATRERGLQETQYF
clone size: many; J gene: TRBJ1-5; D gene: NA; V gene: TRBV18; CDR3 DNA: TGTGCCAGCTCACCCAATCCGCCAGGGAGCAATCAGCCCCAGCATTTT; CDR3 protein: CASSPNPPGSNQPQHF
clone size: many; J gene: TRBJ2-5; D gene: NA; V gene: TRBV7-9; CDR3 DNA: TGTGCCAGCAGCTTAAGTATGCAAGAGACCCAGTACTTC; CDR3 protein: CASSLSMQETQYF
clone size: many; J gene: TRBJ2-7; D gene: NA; V gene: TRBV27; CDR3 DNA: TGTGCCAGCAGTTTACCGACTCGGGGGCTGCACTTC; CDR3 protein: CASSLPTRGLHF
clone size: many; J gene: TRBJ1-1; D gene: NA; V gene: TRBV28; CDR3 DNA: TGTGCCAGCAGTTCGCCCGGCGGGGTTAACACTGAAGCTTTCTTT; CDR3 protein: CASSSPGGVNTEAFF
clone size: many; J gene: TRBJ2-7; D gene: NA; V gene: TRBV9; CDR3 DNA: TGTGCCAGCAGCGTAGCTGGGGACCCCTCCTACGAGCAGTACTTC; CDR3 protein: CASSVAGDPSYEQYF
clone size: NA; J gene: TRBJ2-2; D gene: TRBD2; V gene: TRBV11-2; CDR3 DNA: TGTGCCAGCAGCGTGGGACTAGCGGGAGGGTCCGGGGAGCTGTTTTTT; CDR3 protein: CASSVGLAGGSGELFF
clone size: few; J gene: TRBJ2-5; D gene: TRBD1; V gene: TRBV4-1; CDR3 DNA: TGCGCCAGCAGCCGGGACAGGCTCCAAGAGACCCAGTACTTC; CDR3 protein: CASSRDRLQETQYF
clone size: many; J gene: TRBJ2-5; D gene: NA; V gene: TRBV28; CDR3 DNA: TGTGCCAGCAGTGGGGAAATGGAGACCCAGTACTTC; CDR3 protein: CASSGEMETQYF
clone size: NA; J gene: TRBJ1-5; D gene: TRBD1; V gene: TRBV12-3/TRBV12-4; CDR3 DNA: TGTGCCAGCAGAGCAACAGGGGACCCATCCCAGCCCCAGCATTTT; CDR3 protein: CASRATGDPSQPQHF
clone size: many; J gene: TRBJ1-3; D gene: TRBD1; V gene: TRBV20-1; CDR3 DNA: TGCAGTGCCAGAGGACAGGGGAATGGAAACACCATATATTTT; CDR3 protein: CSARGQGNGNTIYF
clone size: many; J gene: TRBJ2-7; D gene: NA; V gene: TRBV27; CDR3 DNA: TGTGCCAGCAGTAAGAGGGGGGACGAGCAGTACTTC; CDR3 protein: CASSKRGDEQYF
clone size: many; J gene: TRBJ2-4; D gene: NA; V gene: TRBV11-2; CDR3 DNA: TGTGCCAGCGGCCTGAAAAACCACGGGACGGAATTAGCCAAAAACATTCAGTACTTC; CDR3 protein: CASGLKNHGTELAKNIQYF
clone size: many; J gene: TRBJ2-7; D gene: TRBD1; V gene: TRBV5-1; CDR3 DNA: TGCGCCAGCAGAGAGACAGGGATTTCGTCCTACGAGCAGTACTTC; CDR3 protein: CASRETGISSYEQYF
clone size: many; J gene: TRBJ2-7; D gene: TRBD2; V gene: TRBV5-1; CDR3 DNA: TGCGCCAGCAGCTTGGCTAGCGGGAGGGACGAGCAGTACTTC; CDR3 protein: CASSLASGRDEQYF